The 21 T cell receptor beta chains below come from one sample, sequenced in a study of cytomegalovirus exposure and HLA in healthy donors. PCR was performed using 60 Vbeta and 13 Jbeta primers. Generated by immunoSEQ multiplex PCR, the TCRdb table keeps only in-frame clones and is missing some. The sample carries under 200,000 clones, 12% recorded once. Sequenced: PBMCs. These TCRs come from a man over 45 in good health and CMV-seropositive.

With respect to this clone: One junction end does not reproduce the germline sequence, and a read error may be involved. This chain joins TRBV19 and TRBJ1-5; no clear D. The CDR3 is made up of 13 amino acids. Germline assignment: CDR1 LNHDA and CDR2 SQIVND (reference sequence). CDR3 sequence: CLRNSGSNQPQHF. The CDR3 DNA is TGCCTCCGTAACAGCGGGAGCAATCAGCCCCAGCATTTT.

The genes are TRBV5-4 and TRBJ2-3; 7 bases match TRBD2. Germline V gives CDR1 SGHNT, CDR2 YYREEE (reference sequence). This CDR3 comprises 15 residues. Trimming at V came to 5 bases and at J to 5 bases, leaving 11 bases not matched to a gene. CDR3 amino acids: CASRRDLTGGDTQYF. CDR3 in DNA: TGTGCCAGCAGAAGGGACCTCACGGGAGGAGATACGCAGTATTTT.

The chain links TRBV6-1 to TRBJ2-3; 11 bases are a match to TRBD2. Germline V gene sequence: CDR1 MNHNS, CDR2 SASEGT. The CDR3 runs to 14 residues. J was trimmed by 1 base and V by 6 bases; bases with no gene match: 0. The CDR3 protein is CASRLAGGTDTQYF. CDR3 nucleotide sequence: TGTGCCAGCAGACTAGCGGGAGGCACAGATACGCAGTATTTT.

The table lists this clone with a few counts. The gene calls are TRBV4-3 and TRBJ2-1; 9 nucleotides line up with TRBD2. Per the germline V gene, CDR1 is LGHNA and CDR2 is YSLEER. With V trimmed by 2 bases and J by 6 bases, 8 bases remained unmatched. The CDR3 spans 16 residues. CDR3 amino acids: CASSQNLLRGGNEQFF. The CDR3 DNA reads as TGCGCCAGCAGCCAAAATCTCTTGCGGGGGGGCAATGAGCAGTTCTTC.

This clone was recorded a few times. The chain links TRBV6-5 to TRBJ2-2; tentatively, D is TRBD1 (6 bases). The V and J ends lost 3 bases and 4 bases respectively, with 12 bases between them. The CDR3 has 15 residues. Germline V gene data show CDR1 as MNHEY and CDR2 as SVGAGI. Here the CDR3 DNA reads TGTGCCAGCAGTTATCGCAGGGGCGGCACCGGGGAGCTGTTTTTT. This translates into CASSYRRGGTGELFF.

The CDR3 reads CASSPDMSSYNSPLHF. CDR3 bases: TGCGCCAGCAGCCCGGACATGAGCTCCTATAATTCACCCCTCCACTTT. The chain is built from TRBV4-3 and TRBJ1-6; perhaps TRBD1 as D (5 bases). This CDR3 spans 16 amino acids. Germline V gene sequence: CDR1 LGHNA, CDR2 YSLEER. The V end lost 4 bases, the J end lost 0 bases, and 10 bases lay between the germline ends.

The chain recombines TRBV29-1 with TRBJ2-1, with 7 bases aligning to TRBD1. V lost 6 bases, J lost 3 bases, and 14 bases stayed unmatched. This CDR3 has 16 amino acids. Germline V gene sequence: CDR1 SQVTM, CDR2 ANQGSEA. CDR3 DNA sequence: TGCAGCGTAACACCCCGTGGACAGGCGAGCTACAATGAGCAGTTCTTC. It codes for CSVTPRGQASYNEQFF.

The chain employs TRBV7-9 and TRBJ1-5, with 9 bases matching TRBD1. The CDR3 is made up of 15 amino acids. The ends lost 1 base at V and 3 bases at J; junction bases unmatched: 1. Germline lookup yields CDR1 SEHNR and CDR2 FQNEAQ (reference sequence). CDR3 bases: TGTGCCAGCAGCTTAGGGGACAGGGTCAATCAGCCCCAGCATTTT. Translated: CASSLGDRVNQPQHF.

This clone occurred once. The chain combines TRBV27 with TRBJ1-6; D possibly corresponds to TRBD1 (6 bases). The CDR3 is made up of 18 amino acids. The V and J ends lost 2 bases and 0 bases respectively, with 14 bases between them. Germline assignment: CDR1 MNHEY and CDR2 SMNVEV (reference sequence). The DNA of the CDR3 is TGTGCCAGCAGTTTAAAACCAGGGGCTAGCTCCTATAATTCACCCCTCCACTTT. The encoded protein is CASSLKPGASSYNSPLHF.

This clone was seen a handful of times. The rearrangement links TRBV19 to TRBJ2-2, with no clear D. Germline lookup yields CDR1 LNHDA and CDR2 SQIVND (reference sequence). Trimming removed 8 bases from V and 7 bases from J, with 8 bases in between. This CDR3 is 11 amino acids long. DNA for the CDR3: TGTGCCAGTGCGTTTTTCGGGGAGCTGTTTTTT. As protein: CASAFFGELFF. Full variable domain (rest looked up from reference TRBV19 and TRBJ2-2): DGGITQSPKYLFRKEGQNVTLSCEQNLNHDAMYWYRQDPGQGLRLIYYSQIVNDFQKGDIAEGYSVSREKKESFPLTVTSAQKNPTAFYLCASAFFGELFFGEGSRLTVL.

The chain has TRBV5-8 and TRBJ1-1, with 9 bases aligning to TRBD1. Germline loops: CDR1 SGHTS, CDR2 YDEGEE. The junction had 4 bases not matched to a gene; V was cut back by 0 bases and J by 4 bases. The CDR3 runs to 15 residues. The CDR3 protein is CASSLGTGVATEAFF. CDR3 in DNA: TGTGCCAGCAGCTTGGGGACAGGGGTCGCCACTGAAGCTTTCTTT.

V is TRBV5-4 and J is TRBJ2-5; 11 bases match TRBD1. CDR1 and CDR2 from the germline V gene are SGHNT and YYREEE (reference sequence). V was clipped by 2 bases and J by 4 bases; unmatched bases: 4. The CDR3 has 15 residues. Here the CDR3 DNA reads TGTGCCAGCAGCTTAGGGGACAGGGGGGCAGAGACCCAGTACTTC. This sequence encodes CASSLGDRGAETQYF.

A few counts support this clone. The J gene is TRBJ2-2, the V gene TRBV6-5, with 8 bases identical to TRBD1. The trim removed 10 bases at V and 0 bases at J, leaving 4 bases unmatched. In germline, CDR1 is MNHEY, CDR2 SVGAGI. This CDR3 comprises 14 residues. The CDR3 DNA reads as TGTGCCATCAAGACAGGGGCGAACACCGGGGAGCTGTTTTTT. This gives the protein CAIKTGANTGELFF.

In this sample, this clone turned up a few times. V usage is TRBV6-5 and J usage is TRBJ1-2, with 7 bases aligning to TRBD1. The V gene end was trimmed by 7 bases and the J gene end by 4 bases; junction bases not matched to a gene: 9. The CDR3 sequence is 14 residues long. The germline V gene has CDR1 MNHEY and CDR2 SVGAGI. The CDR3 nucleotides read TGTGCCAGCACTGCGGACAGGCCCCCCTATGGCTACACCTTC. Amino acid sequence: CASTADRPPYGYTF.

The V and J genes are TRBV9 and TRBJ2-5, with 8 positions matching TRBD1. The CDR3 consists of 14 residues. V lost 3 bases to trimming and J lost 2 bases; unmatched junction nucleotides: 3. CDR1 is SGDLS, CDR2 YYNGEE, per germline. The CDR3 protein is CASSADRGQETQYF. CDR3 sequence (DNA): TGTGCCAGCAGCGCCGACAGGGGACAAGAGACCCAGTACTTC.

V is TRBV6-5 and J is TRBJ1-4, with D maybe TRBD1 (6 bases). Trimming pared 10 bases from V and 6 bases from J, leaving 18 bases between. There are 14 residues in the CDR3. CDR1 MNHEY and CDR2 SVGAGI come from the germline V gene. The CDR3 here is CATYSRGGDEKLFF. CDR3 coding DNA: TGTGCCACCTACTCCAGGGGCGGAGATGAAAAACTGTTTTTT.

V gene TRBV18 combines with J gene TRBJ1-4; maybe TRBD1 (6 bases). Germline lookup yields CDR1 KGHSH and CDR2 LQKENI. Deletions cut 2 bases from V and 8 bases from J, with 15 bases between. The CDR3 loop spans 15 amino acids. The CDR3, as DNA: TGTGCCAGCTCACCAAGGGGGATAGCGGGAGAAAAACTGTTTTTT. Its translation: CASSPRGIAGEKLFF.

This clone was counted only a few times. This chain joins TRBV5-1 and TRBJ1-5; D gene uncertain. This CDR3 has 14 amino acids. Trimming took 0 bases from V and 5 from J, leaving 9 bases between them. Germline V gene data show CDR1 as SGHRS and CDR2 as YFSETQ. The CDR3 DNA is TGCGCCAGCAGCTTGGGCTTGGCCGATCAGCCCCAGCATTTT. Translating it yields CASSLGLADQPQHF.

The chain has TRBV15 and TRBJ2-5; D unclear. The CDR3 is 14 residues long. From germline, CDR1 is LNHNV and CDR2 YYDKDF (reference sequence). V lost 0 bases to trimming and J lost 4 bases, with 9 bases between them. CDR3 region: CATSRDRRLETQYF. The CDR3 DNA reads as TGTGCCACCAGCAGAGATAGGCGGTTAGAGACCCAGTACTTC.

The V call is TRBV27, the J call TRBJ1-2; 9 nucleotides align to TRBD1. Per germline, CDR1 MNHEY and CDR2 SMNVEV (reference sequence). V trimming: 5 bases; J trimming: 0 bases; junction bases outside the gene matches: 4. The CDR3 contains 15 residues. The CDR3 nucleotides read TGTGCCAGCAGTCCCGACAGGGGGGCTAACTATGGCTACACCTTC. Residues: CASSPDRGANYGYTF.

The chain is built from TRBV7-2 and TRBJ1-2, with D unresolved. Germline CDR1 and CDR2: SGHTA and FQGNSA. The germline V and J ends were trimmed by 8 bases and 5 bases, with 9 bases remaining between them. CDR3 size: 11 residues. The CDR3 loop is CASGSRYGYTF. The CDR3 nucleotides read TGTGCCAGCGGGTCTAGATATGGCTACACCTTC.